These T cell receptor beta chains were read from a single sample in a study of graft-versus-host responses after intestinal transplantation. Their specific antigens are unknown. Generated by immunoSEQ multiplex PCR, the TCRdb table keeps only in-frame clones and is missing some. The table has roughly 110,000 clones, approximately 94% seen once. The material sequenced was unstimulated CD4+ T cells sorted from spleen or lymph node cells, taken before transplant. Every receptor here comes from a human donor who was the organ donor for an intestinal transplant. CDR3s include the opening cysteine and the closing phenylalanine or tryptophan. The order of the fields is clone size, D gene, J gene, V gene, CDR3 DNA, CDR3 protein. The D gene is left open where the match is weak. Expanded clones get a size class; other rows say once, few or many, or leave the size out.

size: few; D: TRBD1; J: TRBJ2-7; V: TRBV5-6; DNA: TGTGCCAGCAGCTCACAGGGGGCTTGGTACGAGCAGTACTTC; CDR3: CASSSQGAWYEQYF
size: -; D: TRBD1; J: TRBJ2-7; V: TRBV4-1; DNA: TGCGCCAGCAGCCAAGCACAGGGGGGCGAGCAGTACTTC; CDR3: CASSQAQGGEQYF
size: -; D: TRBD2; J: TRBJ2-1; V: TRBV9; DNA: TGTGCCAGCAGCGTAGGTACTAGCGGTATCAATGAGCAGTTCTTC; CDR3: CASSVGTSGINEQFF
size: -; D: -; J: TRBJ2-5; V: TRBV12-5; DNA: TGTGCTAGTGGTTTGGTACGGGGCGGGGAATGGGAGACCCAGTACTTC; CDR3: CASGLVRGGEWETQYF
size: -; D: TRBD2; J: TRBJ2-1; V: TRBV10-2; DNA: TGCGCCAGCAGTGAGGCTAGCGGGAGCATTTACAATGAGCAGTTCTTC; CDR3: CASSEASGSIYNEQFF
size: -; D: -; J: TRBJ1-1; V: TRBV6-5; DNA: TGTGCCAGCAGTATGGATGGGGCGGGGACGGCTGAAGCTTTCTTT; CDR3: CASSMDGAGTAEAFF
size: -; D: TRBD1; J: TRBJ1-1; V: TRBV6-5; DNA: TGTGCCAGCAGTCACCACAGGGGAGACGAAGCTTTCTTT; CDR3: CASSHHRGDEAFF
size: -; D: -; J: TRBJ2-1; V: TRBV7-9; DNA: TGTGCCAGCAGCTTAGACGAAGGTGAGCAGTTCTTC; CDR3: CASSLDEGEQFF
size: -; D: -; J: TRBJ2-3; V: TRBV29-1; DNA: TGCAGCGTAGGGGCGCGAGGCACAGATACGCAGTATTTT; CDR3: CSVGARGTDTQYF
size: -; D: TRBD1; J: TRBJ1-2; V: TRBV18; DNA: TGTGCCAGCTCACCACTCCAGGGGGACGGCTACACCTTC; CDR3: CASSPLQGDGYTF
size: -; D: TRBD1; J: TRBJ2-1; V: TRBV2; DNA: TGTGCCAGCACGGGGACAGGGGCAAATGAGCAGTTCTTC; CDR3: CASTGTGANEQFF
size: -; D: -; J: TRBJ1-1; V: TRBV4-2; DNA: TGTGCCAGCAGCCTCCGTGAGGGTATGAACACTGAAGCTTTCTTT; CDR3: CASSLREGMNTEAFF
size: -; D: TRBD2; J: TRBJ2-7; V: TRBV20-1; DNA: TGCAGCGGACTAGCCAATTCGGAGCAGTACTTC; CDR3: CSGLANSEQYF
size: few; D: TRBD2; J: TRBJ2-7; V: TRBV28; DNA: TGTGCCAGCAGTTCCCCTGGAAGCAAGCGGGACTACGAGCAGTACTTC; CDR3: CASSSPGSKRDYEQYF
size: -; D: -; J: TRBJ2-7; V: TRBV6-6; DNA: TGTGCCACTGGACGGTCAACCTACGAGCAGTACTTC; CDR3: CATGRSTYEQYF
size: -; D: -; J: TRBJ2-7; V: TRBV7-9; DNA: TGTGCCAGCAGCTTATCCCACGACGAGCAGTACTTC; CDR3: CASSLSHDEQYF
size: -; D: TRBD2; J: TRBJ2-1; V: TRBV28; DNA: TGTGCCAGCAGCCGCAGGCTAGCGGGTAGATACAATGAGCAGTTCTTC; CDR3: CASSRRLAGRYNEQFF